Included here is one T cell receptor (beta chain) sequence, with context. Antigen specificity is unknown. The data belong to a study of T cell responses to AZD1222 COVID-19 vaccine. Broader study findings: The breadth and depth of Spike-specific TCRs increased once two AZD1222 doses had been given. Of the AZD1222 recipients, only 5 to 7 were seropositive at baseline.

Germline CDR1 is GTSNPN and CDR2 is SVGIG (reference sequence). The V end was cut by 3 bases, the J end by 5 bases, with 17 bases between. This CDR3 contains 15 residues. Some clones are missing from TCRdb's copy, which holds only in-frame ones; the method was immunoSEQ multiplex PCR. The sample has some 120,000 clones; 88% are singletons. Here the sequenced sample was peripheral blood, taken on day 0 of MenACWY control vaccination. This sequence was found in an adult in good health. The V call is TRBV30, the J call TRBJ2-1; TRBD1 is a possible D gene (6 bases). CDR3 in DNA: TGTGCCTGGAGCCGGGGCTTTCAGGGGAACAATGAGCAGTTCTTC. Translating gives CAWSRGFQGNNEQFF.